This T cell receptor (beta chain) came from a study of T cell responses to AZD1222 COVID-19 vaccine. Study-level results: As reported, nearly half of all spike-specific TCRs target variant regions that are unmutated. Mapped onto spike, vaccine-associated CD4 TCRs spanned it and were dominant at 160-218 and 743-854. Elevations in Spike-specific TCR breadth and depth followed administration of two AZD1222 doses.

As regards this clone: Its antigen is currently unknown.

The CDR3 has 14 residues. Germline V CDR1 and CDR2: MNHEY, SMNVEV (reference sequence). Trimming removed 4 bases from V and 0 bases from J, with 9 bases in between. The repertoire was sequenced with immunoSEQ multiplex PCR; TCRdb's copy has only in-frame clones and lacks some. The table lists around 140,000 clones, just over 85% of them singletons. The chain is built from TRBV27 and TRBJ1-1; perhaps TRBD1 as D (6 bases). The TCR comes from an adult in good health. The sequenced sample was peripheral blood, obtained on day 0 of AZD1222 vaccination. CDR3 in DNA: TGTGCCAGCAGTTACGGACAGCTGAACACTGAAGCTTTCTTT. It encodes CASSYGQLNTEAFF.